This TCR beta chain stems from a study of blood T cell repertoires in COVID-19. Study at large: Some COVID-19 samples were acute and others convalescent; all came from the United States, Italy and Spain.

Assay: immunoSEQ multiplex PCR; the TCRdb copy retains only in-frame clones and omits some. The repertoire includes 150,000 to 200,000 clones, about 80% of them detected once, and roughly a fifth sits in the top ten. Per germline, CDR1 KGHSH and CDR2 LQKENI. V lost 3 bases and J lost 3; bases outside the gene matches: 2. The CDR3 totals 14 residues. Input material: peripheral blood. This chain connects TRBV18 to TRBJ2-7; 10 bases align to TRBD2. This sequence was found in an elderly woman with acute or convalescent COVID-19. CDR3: CASSPASGSYEQYF. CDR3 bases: TGTGCCAGCTCACCGGCTAGCGGGAGCTACGAGCAGTACTTC.